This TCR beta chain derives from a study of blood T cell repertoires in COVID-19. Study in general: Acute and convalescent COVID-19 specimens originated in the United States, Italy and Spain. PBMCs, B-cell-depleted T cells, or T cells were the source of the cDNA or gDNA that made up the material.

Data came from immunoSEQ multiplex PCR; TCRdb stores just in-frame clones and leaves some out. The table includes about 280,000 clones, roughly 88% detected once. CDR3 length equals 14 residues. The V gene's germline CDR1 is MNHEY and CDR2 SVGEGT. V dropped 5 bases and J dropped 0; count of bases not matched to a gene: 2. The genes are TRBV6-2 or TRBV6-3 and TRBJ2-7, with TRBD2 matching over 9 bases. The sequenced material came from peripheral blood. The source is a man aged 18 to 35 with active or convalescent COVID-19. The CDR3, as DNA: TGTGCCAGCAGTCTAGCGGGGTCCTCCTACGAGCAGTACTTC. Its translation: CASSLAGSSYEQYF.